These T cell receptor beta chains were read from a single sample in a study of T-cell reconstitution after alpha-beta-depleted transplantation in children. TCRdb used MiXCR to reprocess the PCR reads, holding one entry per CDR3 protein. The sample includes over 85,000 distinct CDR3 sequences, 9% to 12% of them seen just once. Sequencing used PBMCs from the stem cell graft donor, obtained from the stem cell graft. These receptors all come from a human donor who donated a stem cell graft to a child with acute lymphoblastic leukemia. CDR3s include the opening cysteine and the closing phenylalanine or tryptophan. D genes are given only for firm matches. Clone size, where shown, is once, few, many, or a class for clones that have expanded.

D: .; V: TRBV5-1; J: TRBJ2-1; size: many; DNA: TGCGCCAGCAGCCTCCCAGGGATGGAGCAGTTCTTC; CDR3: CASSLPGMEQFF
D: .; V: TRBV4-3; J: TRBJ1-2; size: many; DNA: TGCGCCAGCAGCCAAGATGAGGGCTACACCTTC; CDR3: CASSQDEGYTF
D: TRBD2; V: TRBV29-1; J: TRBJ2-3; size: many; DNA: TGCAGCGTTGATGGGGGAGGGGGCACAGATACGCAGTATTTT; CDR3: CSVDGGGGTDTQYF
D: .; V: TRBV28; J: TRBJ2-3; size: many; DNA: TGTGCCTGCGAAGCCCCGGGACTAGATACGCAGTATTTT; CDR3: CACEAPGLDTQYF
D: TRBD2; V: TRBV6-6; J: TRBJ2-1; size: many; DNA: TGTGCCAGCAGCCGTAGCGGGGGTGAGCAGTTCTTC; CDR3: CASSRSGGEQFF
D: .; V: TRBV6-2/TRBV6-3; J: TRBJ2-1; size: many; DNA: TGTGCCAGCACCATAGGAGAGGAGTCCAATGAGCAGTTCTTC; CDR3: CASTIGEESNEQFF
D: .; V: TRBV12-3/TRBV12-4; J: TRBJ1-1; size: many; DNA: TGTGCCAGCAGTGTGGGACACTCAGGCACTGAAGCTTTCTTT; CDR3: CASSVGHSGTEAFF
D: TRBD1; V: TRBV19; J: TRBJ2-7; size: many; DNA: TGTGCCAGTACCGCCGGACAGGGCCACTCCTACGAGCAGTACTTC; CDR3: CASTAGQGHSYEQYF
D: TRBD2; V: TRBV15; J: TRBJ2-3; size: many; DNA: TGTGCCACCAGCAGGACTAGCGGGAGAATAGATACGCAGTATTTT; CDR3: CATSRTSGRIDTQYF
D: TRBD1; V: TRBV7-2; J: TRBJ1-5; size: many; DNA: TGTGCCAGCAGCTCCTGGACAGGGGGGGATCAGCCCCAGCATTTT; CDR3: CASSSWTGGDQPQHF
D: TRBD2; V: TRBV28; J: TRBJ2-1; size: many; DNA: TGTGCCAGCAGTTTCCTCCTACTAGCGACGAATGAGCAGTTCTTC; CDR3: CASSFLLLATNEQFF
D: .; V: TRBV18; J: TRBJ1-4; size: many; DNA: TGTGCCAGCTCACCACCGACGGGGGGTGCTAATGAAAAACTGTTTTTT; CDR3: CASSPPTGGANEKLFF
D: .; V: TRBV29-1; J: TRBJ1-2; size: many; DNA: TGCAGCGTTGAACCCAGGGAAAACTATGGCTACACCTTC; CDR3: CSVEPRENYGYTF
D: .; V: TRBV13; J: TRBJ1-5; size: many; DNA: TGTGCCAGCAGCTCTGGGGGTCAGCCCCAGCATTTT; CDR3: CASSSGGQPQHF
D: TRBD2; V: TRBV12-5; J: TRBJ2-1; size: many; DNA: TGTGCTAGTGGAAGGACTAGCGGGGGCCGCGGTGCCTACAATGAGCAGTTCTTC; CDR3: CASGRTSGGRGAYNEQFF
D: TRBD1; V: TRBV18; J: TRBJ1-2; size: .; DNA: TGTGCCAGCTCGTCGGGACAGGGGCCTGGCTACACCTTC; CDR3: CASSSGQGPGYTF
D: TRBD1; V: TRBV28; J: TRBJ2-7; size: many; DNA: TGTGCCAGCACCATCCCGGACAGGGCCTACGAGCAGTACTTC; CDR3: CASTIPDRAYEQYF
D: .; V: TRBV10-3; J: TRBJ2-7; size: few; DNA: TGTGCCATCAGTGAGACGGGTATCGGGACAACCGAGCAGTACTTC; CDR3: CAISETGIGTTEQYF
D: TRBD1; V: TRBV6-1; J: TRBJ2-7; size: many; DNA: TGTGCCAGCAGTCTCACCCATAACAGGGGGTGGGGATACGAGCAGTACTTC; CDR3: CASSLTHNRGWGYEQYF
D: .; V: TRBV5-5; J: TRBJ2-7; size: many; DNA: TGTGCCAGCAGCTTTTGGGGCAGATCCTACGAGCAGTACTTC; CDR3: CASSFWGRSYEQYF
D: .; V: TRBV4-2; J: TRBJ1-5; size: many; DNA: TGTGCCAGCAGCCATGACTATAATGGCAATCAGCCCCAGCATTTT; CDR3: CASSHDYNGNQPQHF
D: TRBD1; V: TRBV6-4; J: TRBJ2-1; size: many; DNA: TGTGCCAGCGGAGCCGGGACAGGGACCAGTGAGCAGTTCTTC; CDR3: CASGAGTGTSEQFF
D: TRBD2; V: TRBV5-1; J: TRBJ2-3; size: many; DNA: TGCGCCAGCAGCCCGCTAGAAGCGGGGGGGCCAGATACGCAGTATTTT; CDR3: CASSPLEAGGPDTQYF
D: .; V: TRBV7-6; J: TRBJ2-7; size: .; DNA: TGTGCCAGCAGCTTAGGGGGTACTAGCTACGACTACGAGCAGTACTTC; CDR3: CASSLGGTSYDYEQYF
D: .; V: TRBV7-9; J: TRBJ2-7; size: many; DNA: TGTGCCAGCAGCTTAGATGGTCGCGGGTTGTCCTACGAGCAGTACTTC; CDR3: CASSLDGRGLSYEQYF
D: .; V: TRBV29-1; J: TRBJ2-1; size: .; DNA: TGCAGCGTTGACGAGGCTCTCTCCTACAATGAGCAGTTCTTC; CDR3: CSVDEALSYNEQFF
D: TRBD2; V: TRBV29-1; J: TRBJ2-1; size: many; DNA: TGCAGCGTTGGATGGCGGGGGGGCCACAATGAGCAGTTCTTC; CDR3: CSVGWRGGHNEQFF
D: .; V: TRBV5-1; J: TRBJ1-3; size: .; DNA: TGCGCCAGCAGCTTGGATGGACCGATCTCTGGAAACACCATATATTTT; CDR3: CASSLDGPISGNTIYF
D: .; V: TRBV7-9; J: TRBJ1-5; size: many; DNA: TGTGCCAGCAGCTTAGAGGGACCTTATAGCAATCAGCCCCAGCATTTT; CDR3: CASSLEGPYSNQPQHF
D: .; V: TRBV29-1; J: TRBJ2-3; size: many; DNA: TGCAGCGTTACCACAGATACGCAGTATTTT; CDR3: CSVTTDTQYF
D: .; V: TRBV10-3; J: TRBJ2-1; size: many; DNA: TGTGCCATCAGGGGGGACGTAGAGCAGTTCTTC; CDR3: CAIRGDVEQFF
D: .; V: TRBV20-1; J: TRBJ2-1; size: many; DNA: TGCAGTGCTCGAAGGACGACCTACAATGAGCAGTTCTTC; CDR3: CSARRTTYNEQFF
D: TRBD2; V: TRBV6-2/TRBV6-3; J: TRBJ2-7; size: .; DNA: TGTGCCAGCAGCCCGTCAATAAGCGGGAGAATGTACGAGCAGTACTTC; CDR3: CASSPSISGRMYEQYF
D: TRBD2; V: TRBV27; J: TRBJ2-7; size: many; DNA: TGTGCCAGCAGTTTAAGGGGACTAGCGGTTGGGGGCGAGCAGTACTTC; CDR3: CASSLRGLAVGGEQYF
D: TRBD1; V: TRBV9; J: TRBJ1-1; size: many; DNA: TGTGCCAGCAGCGTGCAGGGGGGGAACACTGAAGCTTTCTTT; CDR3: CASSVQGGNTEAFF
D: TRBD2; V: TRBV12-3/TRBV12-4; J: TRBJ2-7; size: many; DNA: TGTGCCAGCACCACTTCTAGCGGGAGCTCCTACGAGCAGTACTTC; CDR3: CASTTSSGSSYEQYF
D: .; V: TRBV5-1; J: TRBJ2-7; size: many; DNA: TGCGCCAGCAGCCCTAACGCTAGGAGCGAGCAGTACTTC; CDR3: CASSPNARSEQYF
D: .; V: TRBV11-2; J: TRBJ2-1; size: .; DNA: TGTGCCAGCAGCTTTAACGGGGGCGGGGAGCAGTTCTTC; CDR3: CASSFNGGGEQFF
D: TRBD1; V: TRBV9; J: TRBJ1-6; size: many; DNA: TGTGCCAGCAGAGGACAGGGCTTCAATTCACCCCTCCACTTT; CDR3: CASRGQGFNSPLHF
D: TRBD1; V: TRBV27; J: TRBJ2-5; size: many; DNA: TGTGCCAGCCGGGACAGGATGTACCAAGAGACCCAGTACTTC; CDR3: CASRDRMYQETQYF
D: .; V: TRBV7-7; J: TRBJ1-1; size: many; DNA: TGTGCTAGCAGCTTAGTCCCGAACACTGAAGCTTTCTTT; CDR3: CASSLVPNTEAFF
D: TRBD1; V: TRBV20-1; J: TRBJ2-1; size: .; DNA: TGCAGTGCTAGACGAGGGACAGGGGGGGACTACAATGAGCAGTTCTTC; CDR3: CSARRGTGGDYNEQFF
D: TRBD1; V: TRBV20-1; J: TRBJ1-2; size: medium-sized; DNA: TGCAGTGCTAGAGCTGACCAGGGGGCGGACTATGGCTACACCTTC; CDR3: CSARADQGADYGYTF
D: .; V: TRBV12-3/TRBV12-4; J: TRBJ1-4; size: many; DNA: TGTGCCAGCAGTTTAGAGGGGGAAGAGGAAAAACTGTTTTTT; CDR3: CASSLEGEEEKLFF
D: TRBD1; V: TRBV7-2; J: TRBJ1-2; size: many; DNA: TGTGCCAGCAGCTTAGCCCCGACAGGGGTGGGCTACACCTTC; CDR3: CASSLAPTGVGYTF
D: TRBD1; V: TRBV19; J: TRBJ2-7; size: many; DNA: TGTGCCAGTAGTAACCCGACAGGGACCTACGAGCAGTACTTC; CDR3: CASSNPTGTYEQYF
D: .; V: TRBV2; J: TRBJ2-4; size: many; DNA: TGTGCCAGCAGTCCACAGAAAATGCTAGCCAAAAACATTCAGTACTTC; CDR3: CASSPQKMLAKNIQYF
D: .; V: TRBV3-1; J: TRBJ1-5; size: many; DNA: TGTGCCAGCAGCCAGGGGATACTTAGCAATCAGCCCCAGCATTTT; CDR3: CASSQGILSNQPQHF
D: .; V: TRBV20-1; J: TRBJ1-2; size: many; DNA: TGCAGTGCTAGAGATGGTACAGAGTTAGCTAACTATGGCTACACCTTC; CDR3: CSARDGTELANYGYTF
D: TRBD2; V: TRBV20-1; J: TRBJ2-4; size: many; DNA: TGCAGTGCTAACCTAGCGGGGGGCAGATTAGCCAAAAACATTCAGTACTTC; CDR3: CSANLAGGRLAKNIQYF
D: TRBD2; V: TRBV4-2; J: TRBJ2-1; size: few; DNA: TGTGCCAGCAGCCCCTCCCAGCGGGATGACAATGAGCAGTTCTTC; CDR3: CASSPSQRDDNEQFF
D: .; V: TRBV12-3/TRBV12-4; J: TRBJ1-1; size: many; DNA: TGTGCCAGCAGTTTAGGGCAGGGGAGCAGGGGAGCTTTCTTT; CDR3: CASSLGQGSRGAFF
D: .; V: TRBV11-1; J: TRBJ1-1; size: few; DNA: TGTGCCAGCAGCTTAGTGTCGGCCACTGAAGCTTTCTTT; CDR3: CASSLVSATEAFF